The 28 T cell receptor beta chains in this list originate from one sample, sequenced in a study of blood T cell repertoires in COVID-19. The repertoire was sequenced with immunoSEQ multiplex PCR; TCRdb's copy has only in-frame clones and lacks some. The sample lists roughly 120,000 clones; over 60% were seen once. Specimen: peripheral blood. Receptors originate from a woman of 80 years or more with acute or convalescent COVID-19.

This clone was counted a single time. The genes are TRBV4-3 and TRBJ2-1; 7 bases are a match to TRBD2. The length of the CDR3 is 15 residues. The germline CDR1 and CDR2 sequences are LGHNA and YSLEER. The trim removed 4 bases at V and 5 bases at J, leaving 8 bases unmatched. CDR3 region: CASSPRSLADNEQFF. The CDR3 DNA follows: TGCGCCAGCAGCCCTCGTAGCCTAGCGGACAATGAGCAGTTCTTC.

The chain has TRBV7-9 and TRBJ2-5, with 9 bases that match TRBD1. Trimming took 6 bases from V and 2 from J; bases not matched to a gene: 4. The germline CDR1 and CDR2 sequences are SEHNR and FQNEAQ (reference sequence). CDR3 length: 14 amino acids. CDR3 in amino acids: CASRPGTGQETQYF. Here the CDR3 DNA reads TGTGCCAGCAGGCCCGGGACAGGGCAAGAGACCCAGTACTTC. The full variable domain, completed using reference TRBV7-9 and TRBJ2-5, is DTGVSQNPRHKITKRGQNVTFRCDPISEHNRLYWYRQTLGQGPEFLTYFQNEAQLEKSRLLSDRFSAERPKGSFSTLEIQRTEQGDSAMYLCASRPGTGQETQYFGPGTRLLVL.

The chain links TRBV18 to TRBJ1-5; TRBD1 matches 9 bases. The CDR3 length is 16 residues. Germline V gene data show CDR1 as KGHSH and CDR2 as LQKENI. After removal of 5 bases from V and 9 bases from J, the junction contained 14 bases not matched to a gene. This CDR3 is CASSASGTGSFWPQHF. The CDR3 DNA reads TGTGCCAGCTCAGCCTCCGGGACAGGGAGCTTTTGGCCCCAGCATTTT.

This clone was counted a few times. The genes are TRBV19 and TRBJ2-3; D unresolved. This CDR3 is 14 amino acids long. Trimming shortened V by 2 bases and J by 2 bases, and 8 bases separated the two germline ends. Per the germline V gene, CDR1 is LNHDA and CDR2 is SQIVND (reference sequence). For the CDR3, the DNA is TGTGCCAGTAGTATATCGGGTTCCACAGATACGCAGTATTTT. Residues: CASSISGSTDTQYF. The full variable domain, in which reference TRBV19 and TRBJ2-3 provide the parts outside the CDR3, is DGGITQSPKYLFRKEGQNVTLSCEQNLNHDAMYWYRQDPGQGLRLIYYSQIVNDFQKGDIAEGYSVSREKKESFPLTVTSAQKNPTAFYLCASSISGSTDTQYFGPGTRLTVL.

The CDR3 sequence: CASSSRGARDNEQFF. CDR3 bases: TGTGCCAGCAGCTCCCGGGGGGCGAGGGACAATGAGCAGTTCTTC. The chain recombines TRBV7-2 with TRBJ2-1, with a possible D match to TRBD2 (7 bases). The germline V gene has CDR1 SGHTA and CDR2 FQGNSA. With 4 bases removed from V and 5 bases from J, the gap between germline ends came to 15 bases. CDR3 length equals 15 residues. The full variable domain, rest sourced from reference TRBV7-2 and TRBJ2-1, is GAGVSQSPSNKVTEKGKDVELRCDPISGHTALYWYRQSLGQGLEFLIYFQGNSAPDKSGLPSDRFSAERTGGSVSTLTIQRTQQEDSAVYLCASSSRGARDNEQFFGPGTRLTVL.

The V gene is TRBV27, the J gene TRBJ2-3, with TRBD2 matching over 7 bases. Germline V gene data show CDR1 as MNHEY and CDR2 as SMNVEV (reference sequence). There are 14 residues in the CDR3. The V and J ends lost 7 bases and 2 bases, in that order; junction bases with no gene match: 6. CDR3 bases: TGTGCCAGCACTGGGGGGGGGACCACAGATACGCAGTATTTT. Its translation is CASTGGGTTDTQYF.

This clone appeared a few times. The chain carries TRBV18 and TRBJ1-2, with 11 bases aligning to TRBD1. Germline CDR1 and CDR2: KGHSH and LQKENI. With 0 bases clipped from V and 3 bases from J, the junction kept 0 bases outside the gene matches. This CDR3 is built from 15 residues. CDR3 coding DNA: TGTGCCAGCTCACCACCGGGACAGGGGGACTATGGCTACACCTTC. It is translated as CASSPPGQGDYGYTF.

CDR3 coding DNA: TGTGCCAGTAGTATAGGCGGGGCGTGGGGGGAAGCTTTCTTT. It translates to CASSIGGAWGEAFF. The chain combines TRBV19 with TRBJ1-1, with a weak D call TRBD1 (5 bases). Trimming took 1 base from V and 8 from J, leaving 14 bases between them. Looked up from germline, CDR1 is LNHDA and CDR2 is SQIVND (reference sequence). CDR3 length equals 14 residues.

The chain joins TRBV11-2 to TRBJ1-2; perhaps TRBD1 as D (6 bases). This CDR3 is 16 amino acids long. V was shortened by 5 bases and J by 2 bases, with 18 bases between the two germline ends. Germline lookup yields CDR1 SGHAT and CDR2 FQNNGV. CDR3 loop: CASSPGGVDRNYGYTF. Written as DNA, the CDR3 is TGTGCCAGCAGCCCCGGAGGAGTTGACAGGAACTATGGCTACACCTTC.

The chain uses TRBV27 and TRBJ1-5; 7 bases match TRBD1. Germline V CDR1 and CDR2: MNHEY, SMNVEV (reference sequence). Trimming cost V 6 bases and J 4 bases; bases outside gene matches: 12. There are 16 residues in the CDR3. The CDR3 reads CASSPTGDLWNQPQHF. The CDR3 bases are TGTGCCAGCAGCCCTACAGGGGATTTGTGGAATCAGCCCCAGCATTTT.

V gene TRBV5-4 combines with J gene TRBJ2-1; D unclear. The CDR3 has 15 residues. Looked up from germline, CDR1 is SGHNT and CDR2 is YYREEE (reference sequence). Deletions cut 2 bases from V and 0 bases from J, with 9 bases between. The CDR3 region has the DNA TGTGCCAGCAGCTTAGCAGGCAACTCCTACAATGAGCAGTTCTTC. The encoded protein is CASSLAGNSYNEQFF.

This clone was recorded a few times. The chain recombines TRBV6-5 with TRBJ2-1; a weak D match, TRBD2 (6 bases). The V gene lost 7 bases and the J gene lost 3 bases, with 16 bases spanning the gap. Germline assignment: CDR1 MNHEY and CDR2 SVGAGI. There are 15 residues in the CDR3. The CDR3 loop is CASNPRDFFYNEQFF. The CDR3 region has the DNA TGTGCCAGCAATCCCCGGGACTTTTTCTACAATGAGCAGTTCTTC.

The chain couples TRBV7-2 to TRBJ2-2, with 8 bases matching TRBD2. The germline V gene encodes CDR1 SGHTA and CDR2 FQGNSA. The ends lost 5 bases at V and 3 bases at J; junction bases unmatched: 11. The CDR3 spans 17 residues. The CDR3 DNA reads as TGTGCCAGCAGCCCCTGGGGGCTAGCGGGTCACACCGGGGAGCTGTTTTTT. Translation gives CASSPWGLAGHTGELFF.

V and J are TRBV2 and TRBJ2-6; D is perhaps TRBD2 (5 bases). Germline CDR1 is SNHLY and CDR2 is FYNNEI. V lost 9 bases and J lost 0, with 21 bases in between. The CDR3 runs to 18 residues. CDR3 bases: TGTGCCAGGACTAAACGGGATTCGGCAGTCTCTGGGGCCAACGTCCTGACTTTC. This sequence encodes CARTKRDSAVSGANVLTF.

The CDR3 reads CASSVPSTSGNEQFF. CDR3 in DNA: TGTGCCAGCAGCGTACCCTCGACTAGCGGCAATGAGCAGTTCTTC. This chain uses TRBV9 with TRBJ2-1; 9 nucleotides line up with TRBD2. Germline assignment: CDR1 SGDLS and CDR2 YYNGEE. This CDR3 comprises 15 residues. Trimming at V came to 1 base and at J to 6 bases, leaving 5 bases not matched to a gene. Together with reference TRBV9 and TRBJ2-1, the CDR3 gives the full variable domain: DSGVTQTPKHLITATGQRVTLRCSPRSGDLSVYWYQQSLDQGLQFLIQYYNGEERAKGNILERFSAQQFPDLHSELNLSSLELGDSALYFCASSVPSTSGNEQFFGPGTRLTVL.

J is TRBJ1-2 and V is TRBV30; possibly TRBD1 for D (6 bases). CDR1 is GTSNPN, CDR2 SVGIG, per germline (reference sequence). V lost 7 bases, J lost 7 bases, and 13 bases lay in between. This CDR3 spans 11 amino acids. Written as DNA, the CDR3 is TGTGCCTCCACCAGGGGAAGTGGCTACACCTTC. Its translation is CASTRGSGYTF.

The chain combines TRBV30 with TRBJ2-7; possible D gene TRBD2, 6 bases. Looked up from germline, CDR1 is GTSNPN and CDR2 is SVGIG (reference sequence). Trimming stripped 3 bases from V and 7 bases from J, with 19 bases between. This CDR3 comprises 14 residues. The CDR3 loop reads CAWRARGTSGEQYF. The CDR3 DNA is TGTGCCTGGAGGGCTCGGGGGACCTCCGGAGAGCAGTACTTC.

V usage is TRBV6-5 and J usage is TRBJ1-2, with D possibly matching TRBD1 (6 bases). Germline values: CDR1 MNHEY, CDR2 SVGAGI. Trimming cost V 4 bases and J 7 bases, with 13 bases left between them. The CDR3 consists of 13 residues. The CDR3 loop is CASSLQGVAGYTF. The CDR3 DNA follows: TGTGCCAGCAGTTTACAGGGTGTTGCTGGCTACACCTTC.

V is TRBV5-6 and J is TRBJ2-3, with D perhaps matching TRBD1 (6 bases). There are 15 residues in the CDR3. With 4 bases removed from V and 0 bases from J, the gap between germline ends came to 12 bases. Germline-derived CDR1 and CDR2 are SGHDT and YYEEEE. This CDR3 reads CASSKDRLSTDTQYF. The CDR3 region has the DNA TGTGCCAGCAGCAAAGACAGGCTAAGCACAGATACGCAGTATTTT.

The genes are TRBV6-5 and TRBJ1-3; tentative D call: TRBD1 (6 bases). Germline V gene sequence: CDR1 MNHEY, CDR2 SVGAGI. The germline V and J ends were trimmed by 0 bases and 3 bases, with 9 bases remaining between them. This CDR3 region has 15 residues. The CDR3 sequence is CASSYSTGFGNTIYF. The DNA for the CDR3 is TGTGCCAGCAGTTACTCAACAGGGTTTGGAAACACCATATATTTT.

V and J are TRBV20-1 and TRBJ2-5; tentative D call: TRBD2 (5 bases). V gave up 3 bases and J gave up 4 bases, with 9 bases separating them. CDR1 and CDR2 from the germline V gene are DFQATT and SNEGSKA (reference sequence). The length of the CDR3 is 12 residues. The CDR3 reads CSASYGVETQYF. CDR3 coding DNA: TGCAGTGCTAGTTACGGGGTAGAGACCCAGTACTTC.

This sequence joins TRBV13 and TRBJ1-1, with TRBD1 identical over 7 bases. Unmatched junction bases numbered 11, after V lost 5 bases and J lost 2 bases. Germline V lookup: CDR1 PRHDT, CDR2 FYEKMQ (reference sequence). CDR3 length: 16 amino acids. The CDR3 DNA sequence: TGTGCCAGCAGCAACTCAAGACAGGGAATAAACACTGAAGCTTTCTTT. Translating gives CASSNSRQGINTEAFF.

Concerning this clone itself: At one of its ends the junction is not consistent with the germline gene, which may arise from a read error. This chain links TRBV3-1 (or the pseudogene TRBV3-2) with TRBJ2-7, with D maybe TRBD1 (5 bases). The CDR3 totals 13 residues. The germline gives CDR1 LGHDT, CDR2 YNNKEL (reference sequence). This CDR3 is CASRQGATYEQYF. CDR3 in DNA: TGTGCCAGCCGCCAAGGGGCGACCTACGAGCAGTACTTC.

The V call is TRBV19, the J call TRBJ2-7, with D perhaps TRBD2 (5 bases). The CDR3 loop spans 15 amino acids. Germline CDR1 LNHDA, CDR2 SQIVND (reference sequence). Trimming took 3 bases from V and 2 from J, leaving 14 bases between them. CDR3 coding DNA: TGTGCCAGTAGTATCCTACCTAGCCTACCCTACGAGCAGTACTTC. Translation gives CASSILPSLPYEQYF.

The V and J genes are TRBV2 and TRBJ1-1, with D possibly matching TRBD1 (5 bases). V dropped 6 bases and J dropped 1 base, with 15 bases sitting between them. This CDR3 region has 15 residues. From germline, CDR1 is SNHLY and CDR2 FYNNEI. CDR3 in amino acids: CASSGMGGPNTEAFF. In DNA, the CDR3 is TGTGCCAGCAGCGGTATGGGGGGACCGAACACTGAAGCTTTCTTT. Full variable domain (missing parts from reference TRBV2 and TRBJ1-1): EPEVTQTPSHQVTQMGQEVILRCVPISNHLYFYWYRQILGQKVEFLVSFYNNEISEKSEIFDDQFSVERPDGSNFTLKIRSTKLEDSAMYFCASSGMGGPNTEAFFGQGTRLTVV.

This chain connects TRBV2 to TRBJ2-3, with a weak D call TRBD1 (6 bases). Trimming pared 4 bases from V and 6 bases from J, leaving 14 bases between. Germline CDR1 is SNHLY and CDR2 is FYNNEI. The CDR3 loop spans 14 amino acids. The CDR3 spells CASSGDMATDTQYF. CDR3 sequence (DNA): TGTGCCAGCAGTGGGGACATGGCCACTGATACGCAGTATTTT.

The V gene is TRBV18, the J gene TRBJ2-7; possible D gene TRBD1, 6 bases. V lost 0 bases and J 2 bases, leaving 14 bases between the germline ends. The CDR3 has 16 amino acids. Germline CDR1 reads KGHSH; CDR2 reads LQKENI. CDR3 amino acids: CASSPPGTSKTYEQYF. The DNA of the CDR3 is TGTGCCAGCTCACCACCGGGGACATCTAAAACCTACGAGCAGTACTTC.

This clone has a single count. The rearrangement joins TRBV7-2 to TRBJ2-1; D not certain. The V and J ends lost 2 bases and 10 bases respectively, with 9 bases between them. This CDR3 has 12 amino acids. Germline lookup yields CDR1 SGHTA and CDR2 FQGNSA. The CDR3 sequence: CASSLTQNEQFF. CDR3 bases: TGTGCCAGCAGCTTAACCCAGAACGAGCAGTTCTTC.